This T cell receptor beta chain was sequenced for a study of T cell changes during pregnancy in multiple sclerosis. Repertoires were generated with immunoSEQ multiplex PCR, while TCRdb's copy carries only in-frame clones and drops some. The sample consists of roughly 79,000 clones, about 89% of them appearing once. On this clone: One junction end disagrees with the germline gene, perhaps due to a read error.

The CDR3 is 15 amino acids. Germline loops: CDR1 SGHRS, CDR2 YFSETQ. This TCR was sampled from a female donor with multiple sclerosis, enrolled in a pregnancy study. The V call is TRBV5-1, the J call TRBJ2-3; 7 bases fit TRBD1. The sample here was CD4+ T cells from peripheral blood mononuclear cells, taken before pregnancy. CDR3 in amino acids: CASSNWDSSRDTQYF. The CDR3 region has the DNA TGCGCCAGCAGCAACTGGGACAGCAGCAGAGATACGCAGTATTTT. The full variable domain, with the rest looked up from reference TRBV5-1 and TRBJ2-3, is KAGVTQTPRYLIKTRGQQVTLSCSPISGHRSVSWYQQTPGQGLQFLFEYFSETQRNKGNFPGRFSGRQFSNSRSEMNVSTLELGDSALYLCASSNWDSSRDTQYFGPGTRLTVL.